The present T cell receptor beta chain was sequenced within a study of blood T cell repertoires in COVID-19. Per the study methods: Estimation of nucleated cell counts was performed using reference gene primer amplification. Repertoires were generated with immunoSEQ multiplex PCR, while TCRdb's copy carries only in-frame clones and drops some. V, J and clone size were drawn from that table, and D and trimming were deduced from the DNA. The profile covers 250,000 or so clones, with less than 90% appearing a single time and approximately 1.4% taken by the ten largest. The germline CDR1 and CDR2 sequences are SGHRS and YFSETQ. Between the trimmed V and J ends, which lost 1 base and 2 bases, there was a span of 9 bases. The CDR3 is 14 amino acids.

Sample: peripheral blood. The sequence derives from a woman aged 35 to 49 who had recovered from COVID-19. V is TRBV5-1 and J is TRBJ1-1; maybe TRBD1 (6 bases). The CDR3 sequence is CASSLQGINTEAFF. DNA of the CDR3: TGCGCCAGCAGCTTGCAGGGGATAAACACTGAAGCTTTCTTT.